The present T cell receptor (beta chain) was sequenced within a study of blood T cells in healthy people across ages. The count of this clonotype is one. The use of a sample-barcoded 5' primer and a J-beta primer mix characterized a second PCR of about 7 to 12 cycles. TCRdb reanalysed the 5' RACE reads using MiXCR and keeps one entry per CDR3 protein. The sample lists roughly 500,000 distinct CDR3 sequences, about 25% seen once, with just under 9% in the top ten. The CDR3 is made up of 14 amino acids. The V end was cut by 3 bases, the J end by 4 bases, with 13 bases between. CDR1 DFQATT and CDR2 SNEGSKA come from the germline V gene (reference sequence). These data were likewise used in another study, on T cells of mothers and their children.

The sample consisted of blood. This rearrangement joins TRBV20-1 to TRBJ1-5, with D perhaps TRBD1 (5 bases). This sequence was found in a boy aged 10-17 years in good health. The CDR3 sequence: CSARMTEGNQPQHF. DNA for the CDR3: TGCAGTGCTAGGATGACAGAAGGTAATCAGCCCCAGCATTTT.